This T cell receptor beta chain emerged from a study of Graves' ophthalmopathy and Graves' hyperthyroidism. Turning to this clonotype: The antigen is not known.

Findings and limits, study-wide: The blood repertoire also included most expanded thyroid clonotypes above 0.001 frequency. Sensitivity of about 90% and specificity of roughly 80% were achieved when a 13-signature model separated ophthalmopathy from stable hyperthyroidism.

Germline V gene data show CDR1 as SGHAT and CDR2 as FQDESV (reference sequence). The CDR3 has 15 amino acids. V was clipped by 7 bases and J by 11 bases; unmatched bases: 19. For repertoire sequencing, the TCR beta CDR3 regions were amplified from RNA transcripts. First-round RT-PCR with HTBI primers preceded a second-round multiplex PCR. One entry per CDR3 protein results from TCRdb running MiXCR on the multiplex PCR reads. The sample holds more than 550,000 distinct CDR3 sequences, roughly two fifths seen once. Ophthalmopathy donors showed moderate-to-severe activity, CAS ≥3, NOSPECS ≥4 and a duration under 3 months.

Sequenced: peripheral blood. The receptor was isolated from an adult man with Graves' ophthalmopathy. This sequence joins TRBV11-1 and TRBJ1-1, with 7 bases lining up with TRBD1. CDR3 coding DNA: TGTGCCAGCACCCCCGGGACAGCCTACCTGGGGTTTGCTTTCTTT. Translating gives CASTPGTAYLGFAFF.